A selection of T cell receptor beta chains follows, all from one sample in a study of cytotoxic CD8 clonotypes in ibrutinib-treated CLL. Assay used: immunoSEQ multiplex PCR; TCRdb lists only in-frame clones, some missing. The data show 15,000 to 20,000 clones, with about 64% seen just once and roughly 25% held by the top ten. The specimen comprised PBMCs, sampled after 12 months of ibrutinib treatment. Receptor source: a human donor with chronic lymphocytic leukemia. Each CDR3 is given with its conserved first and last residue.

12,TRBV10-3,CAISESDQPQHF
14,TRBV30,CAWSEDAGNYGYTF
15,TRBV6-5,CASSYSGIGANVLTF
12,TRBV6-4,CASSASGYSYTF
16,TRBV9,CASSPDMGTSPYEQYF
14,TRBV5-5,CASSSRTGTFGYTF
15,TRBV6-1,CASSEADRGSAEAFF
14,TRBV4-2,CASSQAGEGDEQFF
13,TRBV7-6,CASSPTGLRELFF
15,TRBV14,CASSQRRQPGRELFF
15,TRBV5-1,CASSFSGTSDQPQHF